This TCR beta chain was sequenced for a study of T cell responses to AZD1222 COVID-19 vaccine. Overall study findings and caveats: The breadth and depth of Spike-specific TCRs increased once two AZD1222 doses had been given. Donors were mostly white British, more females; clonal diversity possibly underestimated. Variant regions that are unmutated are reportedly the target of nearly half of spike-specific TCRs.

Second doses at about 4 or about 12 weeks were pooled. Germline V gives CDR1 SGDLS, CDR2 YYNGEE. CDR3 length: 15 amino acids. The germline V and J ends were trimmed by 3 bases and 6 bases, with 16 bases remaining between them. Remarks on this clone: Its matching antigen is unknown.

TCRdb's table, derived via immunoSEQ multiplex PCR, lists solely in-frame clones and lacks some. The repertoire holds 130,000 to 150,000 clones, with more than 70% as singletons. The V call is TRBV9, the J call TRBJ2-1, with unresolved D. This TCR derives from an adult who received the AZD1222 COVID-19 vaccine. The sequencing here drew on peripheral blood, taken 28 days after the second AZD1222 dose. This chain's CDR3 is CASSGRGEAGNEQFF. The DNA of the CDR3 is TGTGCCAGCAGCGGCCGCGGCGAGGCCGGCAATGAGCAGTTCTTC.